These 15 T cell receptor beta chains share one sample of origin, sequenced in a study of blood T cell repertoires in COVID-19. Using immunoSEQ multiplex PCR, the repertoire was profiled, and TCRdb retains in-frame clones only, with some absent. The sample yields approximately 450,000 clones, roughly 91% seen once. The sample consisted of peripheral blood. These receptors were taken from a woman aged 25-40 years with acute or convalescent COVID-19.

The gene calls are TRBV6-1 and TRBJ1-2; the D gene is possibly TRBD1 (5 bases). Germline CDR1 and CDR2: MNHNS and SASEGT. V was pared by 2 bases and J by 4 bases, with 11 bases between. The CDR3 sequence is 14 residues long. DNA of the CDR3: TGTGCCAGCAGTGAACGGCGGGGCACCTATGGCTACACCTTC. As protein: CASSERRGTYGYTF.

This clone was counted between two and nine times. The CDR3 DNA reads TGTGCCAGCTCACCCCAGGGGGCTGGCTACACCTTC. Translation: CASSPQGAGYTF. The J gene is TRBJ1-2, the V gene TRBV18; 8 positions agree with TRBD1. The CDR3 sequence is 12 residues long. V shed 3 bases, J shed 7 bases, and the junction held 1 base outside the gene matches. From germline, CDR1 is KGHSH and CDR2 LQKENI. Full variable domain (missing parts from reference TRBV18 and TRBJ1-2): NAGVMQNPRHLVRRRGQEARLRCSPMKGHSHVYWYRQLPEEGLKFMVYLQKENIIDESGMPKERFSAEFPKEGPSILRIQQVVRGDSAAYFCASSPQGAGYTFGSGTRLTVV.

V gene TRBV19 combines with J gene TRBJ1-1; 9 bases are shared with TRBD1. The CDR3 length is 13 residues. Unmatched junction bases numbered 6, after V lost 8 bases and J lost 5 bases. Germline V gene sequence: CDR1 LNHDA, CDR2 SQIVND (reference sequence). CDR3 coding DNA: TGTGCCAGTGGACAGGGGCAGTGGACTGAAGCTTTCTTT. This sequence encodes CASGQGQWTEAFF.

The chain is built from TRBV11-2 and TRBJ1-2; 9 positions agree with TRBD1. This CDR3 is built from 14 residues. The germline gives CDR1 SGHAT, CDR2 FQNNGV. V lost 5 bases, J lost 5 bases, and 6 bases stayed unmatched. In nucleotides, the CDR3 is TGTGCCAGCAGCCCGGACAGGGGTGGGTATGGCTACACCTTC. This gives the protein CASSPDRGGYGYTF.

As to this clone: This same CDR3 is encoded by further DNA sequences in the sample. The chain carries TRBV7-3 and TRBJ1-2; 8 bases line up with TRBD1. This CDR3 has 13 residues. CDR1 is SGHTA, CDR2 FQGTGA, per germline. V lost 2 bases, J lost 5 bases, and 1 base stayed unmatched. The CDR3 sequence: CASSLGQGYGYTF. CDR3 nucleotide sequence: TGTGCCAGCAGCTTAGGACAGGGTTATGGCTACACCTTC.

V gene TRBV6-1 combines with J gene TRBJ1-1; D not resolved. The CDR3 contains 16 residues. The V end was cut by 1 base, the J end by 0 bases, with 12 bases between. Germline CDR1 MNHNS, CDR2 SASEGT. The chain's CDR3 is CASSEGVRQMNTEAFF. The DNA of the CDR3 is TGTGCCAGCAGTGAAGGTGTGAGACAAATGAACACTGAAGCTTTCTTT.

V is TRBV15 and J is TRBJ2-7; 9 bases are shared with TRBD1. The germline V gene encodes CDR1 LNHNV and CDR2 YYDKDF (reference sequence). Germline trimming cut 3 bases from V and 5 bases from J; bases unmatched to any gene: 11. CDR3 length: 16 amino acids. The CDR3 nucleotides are TGTGCCACCAGCAGGGCCAAGGGACAGGGAGTCCACGAGCAGTACTTC. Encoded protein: CATSRAKGQGVHEQYF.

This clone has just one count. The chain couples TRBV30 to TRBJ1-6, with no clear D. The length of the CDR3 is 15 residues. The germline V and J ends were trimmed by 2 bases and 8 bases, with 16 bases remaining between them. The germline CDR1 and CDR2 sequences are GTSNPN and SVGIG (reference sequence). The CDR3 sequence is CAWSHKNRVDSPLHF. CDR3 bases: TGTGCCTGGAGTCACAAAAATCGGGTGGATTCACCCCTCCACTTT.

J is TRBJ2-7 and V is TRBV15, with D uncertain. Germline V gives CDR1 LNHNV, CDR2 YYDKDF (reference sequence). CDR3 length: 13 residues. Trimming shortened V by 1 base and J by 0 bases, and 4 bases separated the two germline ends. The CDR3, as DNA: TGTGCCACCAGCAGAGGCAGCTCCTACGAGCAGTACTTC. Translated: CATSRGSSYEQYF.

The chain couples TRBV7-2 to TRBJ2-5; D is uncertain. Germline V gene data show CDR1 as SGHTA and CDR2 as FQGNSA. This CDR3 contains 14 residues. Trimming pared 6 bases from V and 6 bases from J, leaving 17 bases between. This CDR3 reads CASRTAGFSQTQYF. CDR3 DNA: TGTGCCAGCAGAACAGCAGGCTTCAGCCAGACCCAGTACTTC.

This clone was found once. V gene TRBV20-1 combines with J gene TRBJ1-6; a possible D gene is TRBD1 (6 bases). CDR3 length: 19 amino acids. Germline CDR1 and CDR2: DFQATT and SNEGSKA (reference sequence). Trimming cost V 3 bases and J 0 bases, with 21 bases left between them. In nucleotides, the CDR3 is TGCAGTGCTAGTCTCCGGCAGGCAGGGGAGAGCTCCTATAATTCACCCCTCCACTTT. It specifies CSASLRQAGESSYNSPLHF.

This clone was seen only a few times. The CDR3 sequence is CASSWGDTEAFF. The CDR3 DNA follows: TGCGCCAGCAGCTGGGGGGACACTGAAGCTTTCTTT. The chain links TRBV5-1 to TRBJ1-1; TRBD1 is a possible D gene (5 bases). Trimming took 3 bases from V and 3 from J, leaving 6 bases between them. CDR3 length equals 12 residues. The germline V gene has CDR1 SGHRS and CDR2 YFSETQ.

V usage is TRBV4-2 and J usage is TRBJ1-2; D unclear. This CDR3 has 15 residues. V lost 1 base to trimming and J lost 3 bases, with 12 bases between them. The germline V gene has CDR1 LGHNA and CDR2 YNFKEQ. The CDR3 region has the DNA TGTGCCAGCAGCCAAGTGAAGGAGGCCTACTATGGCTACACCTTC. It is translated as CASSQVKEAYYGYTF.

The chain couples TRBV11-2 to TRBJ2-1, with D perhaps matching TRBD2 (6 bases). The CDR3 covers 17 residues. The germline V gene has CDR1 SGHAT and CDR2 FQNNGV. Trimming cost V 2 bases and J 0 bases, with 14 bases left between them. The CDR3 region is CASSLFFAGSSYNEQFF. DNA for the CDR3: TGTGCCAGCAGCTTATTTTTCGCGGGGAGCTCCTACAATGAGCAGTTCTTC. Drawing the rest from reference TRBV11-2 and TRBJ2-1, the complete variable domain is EAGVAQSPRYKIIEKRQSVAFWCNPISGHATLYWYQQILGQGPKLLIQFQNNGVVDDSQLPKDRFSAERLKGVDSTLKIQPAKLEDSAVYLCASSLFFAGSSYNEQFFGPGTRLTVL.

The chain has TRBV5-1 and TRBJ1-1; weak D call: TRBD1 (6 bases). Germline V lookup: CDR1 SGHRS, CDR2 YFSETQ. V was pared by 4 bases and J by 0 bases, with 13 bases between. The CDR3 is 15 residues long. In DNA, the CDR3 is TGCGCCAGCAGCCAAAGGGACACGATGAACACTGAAGCTTTCTTT. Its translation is CASSQRDTMNTEAFF. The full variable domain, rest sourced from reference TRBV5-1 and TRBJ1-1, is KAGVTQTPRYLIKTRGQQVTLSCSPISGHRSVSWYQQTPGQGLQFLFEYFSETQRNKGNFPGRFSGRQFSNSRSEMNVSTLELGDSALYLCASSQRDTMNTEAFFGQGTRLTVV.